The next 23 T cell receptor beta chains were all read from a single sample in a study of blood T cell repertoires in COVID-19. Sequenced by immunoSEQ multiplex PCR; TCRdb stores in-frame clones only, minus some. Altogether around 61,000 clones are present, just under 90% being singletons, with the ten largest covering 1.4% to 1.5%. Sequenced input: peripheral blood. These receptor sequences come from a man in his 60s with acute or convalescent COVID-19.

The chain uses TRBV4-1 and TRBJ2-2, with 8 bases lining up with TRBD1. The CDR3 has 16 amino acids. Germline V lookup: CDR1 MGHRA, CDR2 YSYEKL. The J segment lost 6 bases and the V segment lost 0 bases, leaving 6 bases of the junction unmatched. The CDR3 bases are TGCGCCAGCAGCCAAGACCCCAGGGGGCGCGCCGGGGAGCTGTTTTTT. It encodes CASSQDPRGRAGELFF.

The rearrangement joins TRBV2 to TRBJ1-2, with D possibly TRBD1 on 6 matching bases. There are 11 residues in the CDR3. CDR1 is SNHLY and CDR2 is FYNNEI in the germline V gene. Deletions cut 8 bases from V and 2 bases from J, with 6 bases between. As DNA, the CDR3 is TGTGCCAGCGGACAGAACTATGGCTACACCTTC. It codes for CASGQNYGYTF. The full variable domain, its missing parts supplied by reference TRBV2 and TRBJ1-2, is EPEVTQTPSHQVTQMGQEVILRCVPISNHLYFYWYRQILGQKVEFLVSFYNNEISEKSEIFDDQFSVERPDGSNFTLKIRSTKLEDSAMYFCASGQNYGYTFGSGTRLTVV.

This clone was observed a single time. The genes are TRBV6-6 and TRBJ1-5; tentatively, D is TRBD1 (6 bases). V lost 7 bases to trimming and J lost 6 bases, with 16 bases between them. The germline V gene has CDR1 MNHNY and CDR2 SVGAGI (reference sequence). CDR3 size: 14 residues. The CDR3 loop reads CASTKGGHSQPQHF. CDR3 nucleotide sequence: TGTGCCAGCACCAAGGGGGGGCATAGTCAGCCCCAGCATTTT.

V gene TRBV2 combines with J gene TRBJ2-1, with a possible D match to TRBD1 (5 bases). The CDR3 sequence is 15 residues long. Trimming pared 3 bases from V and 1 base from J, leaving 10 bases between. The germline V gene encodes CDR1 SNHLY and CDR2 FYNNEI. Written as DNA, the CDR3 is TGTGCCAGCAGTGAGGTAAACAGGTCCTACAATGAGCAGTTCTTC. Translating gives CASSEVNRSYNEQFF.

V is TRBV12-5 and J is TRBJ2-6, with D tentatively TRBD1 (6 bases). With 5 bases removed from V and 5 bases from J, the gap between germline ends came to 13 bases. Germline V gene data show CDR1 as LGHNT and CDR2 as FRNRAP. CDR3 length: 15 residues. The CDR3 sequence: CASGPGTSRANVLTF. CDR3 DNA: TGTGCTAGTGGTCCTGGGACAAGCCGGGCCAACGTCCTGACTTTC.

This chain joins TRBV7-9 and TRBJ2-6; 9 bases agree with TRBD1. This CDR3 region has 17 residues. Germline V gene sequence: CDR1 SEHNR, CDR2 FQNEAQ (reference sequence). V lost 1 base to trimming and J lost 3 bases; unmatched junction nucleotides: 4. For the CDR3, the DNA is TGTGCCAGCAGCTTAGTGGGACAGGGACGTGGGGCCAACGTCCTGACTTTC. Translating it yields CASSLVGQGRGANVLTF.

V usage is TRBV28 and J usage is TRBJ1-5, with a weak D call TRBD1 (6 bases). This CDR3 is 11 amino acids long. The germline V gene encodes CDR1 MDHEN and CDR2 SYDVKM. V was pared by 10 bases and J by 11 bases, with 15 bases between. The CDR3 DNA reads TGTGCCACCATCAACGACAGGTCCCAGCATTTT. It is translated as CATINDRSQHF.

This chain uses TRBV7-6 with TRBJ2-3; 11 nucleotides line up with TRBD2. Germline V lookup: CDR1 SGHVS, CDR2 FNYEAQ. The CDR3 consists of 15 residues. V was pared by 3 bases and J by 6 bases, with 5 bases of the junction left unmatched. CDR3 region: CASSLDSGGVDTQYF. The CDR3, as DNA: TGTGCCAGCAGCTTGGATAGCGGGGGGGTGGATACGCAGTATTTT.

The chain has TRBV11-2 and TRBJ1-1; 9 nucleotides match TRBD1. The CDR3 is 12 amino acids. Germline CDR1 is SGHAT and CDR2 is FQNNGV. J gave up 12 bases and V 5 bases, and 7 bases lay outside the gene matches. CDR3 DNA: TGTGCCAGCAGCGCCCGGGACAGGGCAACTTTCTTT. It specifies CASSARDRATFF. The complete variable domain, with remaining parts taken from reference TRBV11-2 and TRBJ1-1, reads EAGVAQSPRYKIIEKRQSVAFWCNPISGHATLYWYQQILGQGPKLLIQFQNNGVVDDSQLPKDRFSAERLKGVDSTLKIQPAKLEDSAVYLCASSARDRATFFGQGTRLTVV.

Concerning this clone: Other DNA sequences from this sample encode an identical CDR3 as well. The V gene is TRBV9, the J gene TRBJ1-5; D unresolved. Germline values: CDR1 SGDLS, CDR2 YYNGEE. Trimming stripped 0 bases from V and 3 bases from J, with 4 bases between. This CDR3 contains 13 residues. The CDR3: CASSVDINQPQHF. The CDR3 nucleotides read TGTGCCAGCAGCGTAGACATCAATCAGCCCCAGCATTTT. Using reference TRBV9 and TRBJ1-5 for the parts outside the CDR3, the full variable domain is DSGVTQTPKHLITATGQRVTLRCSPRSGDLSVYWYQQSLDQGLQFLIQYYNGEERAKGNILERFSAQQFPDLHSELNLSSLELGDSALYFCASSVDINQPQHFGDGTRLSIL.

The chain links TRBV24-1 to TRBJ2-5, with a possible D match to TRBD1 (5 bases). In germline, CDR1 is KGHDR, CDR2 SFDVKD. This CDR3 spans 15 amino acids. Between the trimmed V and J ends, which lost 1 base and 1 base, there was a span of 9 bases. CDR3 DNA: TGTGCCACCAGTGATTTCGGCAGGGTCCAAGAGACCCAGTACTTC. Translated, it gives CATSDFGRVQETQYF.

This chain links TRBV9 with TRBJ1-4, with a possible D match to TRBD1 (6 bases). Trimming took off 0 bases at V and 3 bases at J, with 12 bases between the two ends. The CDR3 is 16 amino acids. Germline V gene sequence: CDR1 SGDLS, CDR2 YYNGEE. The CDR3 sequence is CASSVESGGPNEKLFF. As DNA, the CDR3 is TGTGCCAGCAGCGTAGAATCGGGGGGCCCTAATGAAAAACTGTTTTTT.

The J gene is TRBJ2-1, the V gene TRBV6-1; TRBD1 matches at 12 bases. V shed 3 bases and J 8 bases; nucleotides not matched to a gene: 8. The CDR3 length is 16 residues. Germline loops: CDR1 MNHNS, CDR2 SASEGT. The CDR3 DNA follows: TGTGCCAGCAGTGATCCCCTGGGACAGGGGGCGTATGAGCAGTTCTTC. Translated, it gives CASSDPLGQGAYEQFF.

The chain links TRBV29-1 to TRBJ2-1; TRBD1 agrees at 8 bases. From germline, CDR1 is SQVTM and CDR2 ANQGSEA. The CDR3 covers 13 residues. The J segment lost 4 bases and the V segment lost 7 bases, leaving 6 bases of the junction unmatched. The CDR3 nucleotides are TGCAGCGGTTCTCGGACAGGGTACAATGAGCAGTTCTTC. The encoded protein is CSGSRTGYNEQFF.

The gene calls are TRBV10-3 and TRBJ2-3; D not resolved. V dropped 4 bases and J dropped 1 base, with 9 bases sitting between them. This CDR3 is built from 14 residues. The germline CDR1 and CDR2 sequences are ENHRY and SYGVKD. The DNA for the CDR3 is TGTGCCATCAGTGGGAGAGGTGGCACAGATACGCAGTATTTT. Protein product: CAISGRGGTDTQYF.

The rearrangement links TRBV5-4 to TRBJ1-6, with 7 bases matching TRBD1. Germline V gives CDR1 SGHNT, CDR2 YYREEE (reference sequence). J was trimmed by 5 bases and V by 0 bases; bases with no gene match: 5. The CDR3 has 16 residues. CDR3 region: CASSLAPTGNNSPLHF. CDR3 sequence (DNA): TGTGCCAGCAGCTTGGCCCCGACAGGGAATAATTCACCCCTCCACTTT.

The rearrangement links TRBV5-1 to TRBJ1-1; TRBD1 is a possible D gene (5 bases). The V gene lost 0 bases and the J gene lost 6 bases, with 18 bases spanning the gap. CDR3 length: 16 amino acids. Germline V CDR1 and CDR2: SGHRS, YFSETQ. This CDR3 reads CASSLAISGRGSEAFF. The CDR3 region has the DNA TGCGCCAGCAGCTTGGCAATATCGGGGAGGGGCTCTGAAGCTTTCTTT.

The genes are TRBV7-8 and TRBJ1-1; perhaps TRBD1 as D (6 bases). The CDR3 spans 17 residues. Germline assignment: CDR1 SGHVS and CDR2 FQNEAQ. V was shortened by 4 bases and J by 3 bases, with 21 bases between the two germline ends. The CDR3 spells CASSYPLGGGLYTEAFF. The CDR3 DNA reads as TGTGCCAGCAGCTATCCCTTAGGGGGGGGACTTTACACTGAAGCTTTCTTT.

This chain connects TRBV14 to TRBJ1-2; 7 positions agree with TRBD1. Per the germline V gene, CDR1 is SGHDN and CDR2 is FVKESK. V shed 1 base and J 5 bases; nucleotides not matched to a gene: 10. The CDR3 consists of 16 residues. For the CDR3, the DNA is TGTGCCAGCAGCCAAGTAATGTCAGGGGGTAGTTATGGCTACACCTTC. It specifies CASSQVMSGGSYGYTF.

The chain has TRBV30 and TRBJ1-4; no clear D. Germline lookup yields CDR1 GTSNPN and CDR2 SVGIG (reference sequence). This CDR3 spans 16 amino acids. With 4 bases removed from V and 0 bases from J, the gap between germline ends came to 15 bases. The CDR3 DNA follows: TGTGCCTGGAATTCCCTTGAGGGAACAACTAATGAAAAACTGTTTTTT. Its translation is CAWNSLEGTTNEKLFF.

The chain links TRBV5-5 to TRBJ2-1, with TRBD2 matching 8 bases. J lost 6 bases, V lost 2 bases, and 7 bases had no gene match. The CDR3 length is 15 residues. Germline CDR1 and CDR2: SGHKS and YYEKEE (reference sequence). This CDR3 is CASSFNAGGRNEQFF. CDR3 DNA: TGTGCCAGCAGCTTCAATGCGGGGGGTCGCAATGAGCAGTTCTTC.

The V and J genes are TRBV11-2 and TRBJ1-6; TRBD1 is a possible D gene (5 bases). V shed 5 bases and J shed 1 base, with 18 bases lying between them. The germline CDR1 and CDR2 sequences are SGHAT and FQNNGV. CDR3 size: 18 residues. The CDR3, as DNA: TGTGCCAGCAGCGACTACCGGGTGGGGGGGTCCTATAATTCACCCCTCCACTTT. It translates to CASSDYRVGGSYNSPLHF. Variable domain in full (rest from reference TRBV11-2 and TRBJ1-6): EAGVAQSPRYKIIEKRQSVAFWCNPISGHATLYWYQQILGQGPKLLIQFQNNGVVDDSQLPKDRFSAERLKGVDSTLKIQPAKLEDSAVYLCASSDYRVGGSYNSPLHFGNGTRLTVT.

The chain couples TRBV7-2 to TRBJ2-5; TRBD2 aligns across 13 bases. From germline, CDR1 is SGHTA and CDR2 FQGNSA. J lost 5 bases, V lost 5 bases, and 8 bases had no gene match. The CDR3 consists of 16 residues. This CDR3 reads CASSMPTSGGRETQYF. The CDR3 region has the DNA TGTGCCAGCAGCATGCCGACTAGCGGGGGGCGGGAGACCCAGTACTTC.